The 25 T cell receptor beta chains presented below share a single source sample, sequenced in a study of CXCR3-negative and CXCR3-positive naive CD8 T cells. The TRB libraries of cDNA were built by UMI-labeled 5' RACE. TCRdb reanalyzed the 5' RACE reads and collapses them to one entry per CDR3 protein, without DNA. Seen in this sample are about 30,000 distinct CDR3 sequences; the ten most common clones hold roughly 10%. The sequencing sample was made of memory CD8+ T cells from blood. The receptor source for this set is a human donor in good health. Some clones in this sample may be carry-over from other donors' samples.

The V gene is TRBV4-2, the J gene TRBJ2-7; with no DNA, the TCRdb D assignment of TRBD1 cannot be verified. The CDR3 is 14 amino acids. Germline CDR1 and CDR2: LGHNA and YNFKEQ. This CDR3 is CASSHPGQGSEQYF.

The gene calls are TRBV12-3 or TRBV12-4 and TRBJ1-2; TCRdb's assignment of TRBD1 cannot be checked, as there is no DNA. The CDR3 spans 13 residues. CDR3 residues: CATPGRGVDGYTF.

V usage is TRBV4-3 and J usage is TRBJ1-2; TCRdb outputs TRBD1, but without DNA this stays unchecked. This CDR3 comprises 19 residues. Germline lookup yields CDR1 LGHNA and CDR2 YSLEER. The CDR3 sequence is CASSQDLNPPGQGNYGYTF.

The chain recombines TRBV6-6 with TRBJ2-3; with no DNA, the TCRdb D assignment of TRBD1 cannot be verified. Germline V gene data show CDR1 as MNHNY and CDR2 as SVGAGI (reference sequence). The CDR3 is made up of 17 amino acids. The CDR3 loop is CASSHFTGAPSTDTQYF.

The J gene is TRBJ2-5, the V gene TRBV20-1. This CDR3 comprises 13 residues. CDR1 is DFQATT and CDR2 is SNEGSKA in the germline V gene (reference sequence). This CDR3 reads CSAPNLDFRTQYF.

The V and J genes are TRBV20-1 and TRBJ2-3; absent DNA, TCRdb's TRBD2 call cannot be checked. CDR3 length: 16 residues. Per germline, CDR1 DFQATT and CDR2 SNEGSKA (reference sequence). CDR3 residues: CSARNVLVGGIDTQYF.

The V gene is TRBV6-2 or TRBV6-3, the J gene TRBJ2-1; checking the TCRdb D call of TRBD2 is not possible without DNA. Germline-derived CDR1 and CDR2 are MNHEY and SVGEGT. The CDR3 length is 18 residues. Here the CDR3 reads CASSYSGLLAGVYNEQFF.

The gene calls are TRBV7-8 and TRBJ2-2. This CDR3 region has 15 residues. Germline CDR1 SGHVS, CDR2 FQNEAQ. CDR3 residues: CASSSPDGNTGELFF. The variable domain in full, with the rest retrieved from reference TRBV7-8 and TRBJ2-2, is GAGVSQSPRYKVAKRGQDVALRCDPISGHVSLFWYQQALGQGPEFLTYFQNEAQLDKSGLPSDRFFAERPEGSVSTLKIQRTQQEDSAVYLCASSSPDGNTGELFFGEGSRLTVL.

The chain is built from TRBV7-9 and TRBJ2-3; the D call of TRBD1 rests on TCRdb alone, since no DNA is present to check it. The CDR3 is 16 amino acids. Germline V lookup: CDR1 SEHNR, CDR2 FQNEAQ (reference sequence). The CDR3 loop reads CASSSPGRESTDTQYF. The whole variable domain, remainder taken from reference TRBV7-9 and TRBJ2-3, is DTGVSQNPRHKITKRGQNVTFRCDPISEHNRLYWYRQTLGQGPEFLTYFQNEAQLEKSRLLSDRFSAERPKGSFSTLEIQRTEQGDSAMYLCASSSPGRESTDTQYFGPGTRLTVL.

The rearrangement links TRBV5-1 to TRBJ2-3; TCRdb calls TRBD1, which cannot be checked without DNA. Germline CDR1 is SGHRS and CDR2 is YFSETQ. The CDR3 runs 15 residues. The CDR3 is CASRSDGGTGDTQYF.

The V call is TRBV12-3 or TRBV12-4, the J call TRBJ1-2; TCRdb selects TRBD1, and the lack of DNA leaves this call unchecked. The CDR3 extends over 14 amino acids. CDR3: CASGPGAGNYGYTF.

The rearrangement joins TRBV9 to TRBJ2-1; the TRBD2 assignment by TCRdb is unverifiable without DNA. Per germline, CDR1 SGDLS and CDR2 YYNGEE. The CDR3 has 16 residues. The CDR3 sequence is CASSVGGGLAGVEQFF.

The chain employs TRBV3-1 and TRBJ2-2; checking the TCRdb D call of TRBD2 is not possible without DNA. CDR1 LGHDT and CDR2 YNNKEL come from the germline V gene (reference sequence). This CDR3 comprises 16 residues. The CDR3 protein is CASSPIAGKNTGELFF.

The CDR3 sequence is CSARELGQVYNEQFF. The rearrangement uses TRBV20-1 and TRBJ2-1; TCRdb reports TRBD1, a call that lacks DNA to check it against. Per the germline V gene, CDR1 is DFQATT and CDR2 is SNEGSKA (reference sequence). The CDR3 is 15 amino acids.

This sequence joins TRBV29-1 and TRBJ1-1; absent DNA, TCRdb's TRBD1 call cannot be checked. Germline V gene lookup returns CDR1 SQVTM and CDR2 ANQGSEA. The CDR3 has 14 residues. CDR3 region: CSVDPTGLNTEAFF.

The J gene is TRBJ2-2, the V gene TRBV6-4. This CDR3 is 16 amino acids long. Germline assignment: CDR1 MRHNA and CDR2 SNTAGT. CDR3 sequence: CASSENLYTNTGELFF.

The chain combines TRBV6-5 with TRBJ2-6; the TCRdb call, TRBD2, lacks DNA for checking. The germline V gene has CDR1 MNHEY and CDR2 SVGAGI. The CDR3 is 17 residues long. The CDR3 loop reads CASSYTGGGTLANVLTF.

CDR3 region: CASSLAGEYQETQYF. The rearrangement joins TRBV7-9 to TRBJ2-5. Per germline, CDR1 SEHNR and CDR2 FQNEAQ (reference sequence). This CDR3 has 15 amino acids.

This chain uses TRBV29-1 with TRBJ2-2. CDR3 length: 11 residues. Per the germline V gene, CDR1 is SQVTM and CDR2 is ANQGSEA. The CDR3 region is CSVPTSGELFF.

The chain has TRBV12-3 or TRBV12-4 and TRBJ2-4; there is no DNA to check the TCRdb D call of TRBD1. The CDR3 covers 16 residues. CDR3 protein: CASSPTGGVAKNIQYF.

CDR3 loop: CASSSGTDVFNEQFF. J is TRBJ2-1 and V is TRBV6-2 or TRBV6-3; the D gene TCRdb calls, TRBD1, cannot be checked with no DNA. Germline CDR1 MNHEY, CDR2 SVGEGT. CDR3 length: 15 residues.

The CDR3 here is CASSQEAGGPDEQFF. J is TRBJ2-1 and V is TRBV4-2; TCRdb calls TRBD2, which cannot be checked without DNA. Germline V gene data show CDR1 as LGHNA and CDR2 as YNFKEQ. The CDR3 runs 15 residues.

This sequence joins TRBV7-3 and TRBJ2-5; the TCRdb D gene call, TRBD1, has no DNA to confirm it. CDR1 and CDR2 from the germline V gene are SGHTA and FQGTGA. CDR3 length: 14 residues. CDR3: CASSPTGGGETQYF.

J is TRBJ2-7 and V is TRBV28; TCRdb's D call, TRBD1, is unchecked because there is no DNA. This CDR3 is built from 20 residues. CDR1 and CDR2 (germline): MDHEN, SYDVKM. The CDR3 reads CASSGIWDRALAGEAYEQYF.

The chain is built from TRBV12-3 or TRBV12-4 and TRBJ2-3; the D gene TCRdb calls, TRBD1, cannot be checked with no DNA. CDR3 length: 15 residues. The CDR3 spells CASNADSFTTDTQYF.